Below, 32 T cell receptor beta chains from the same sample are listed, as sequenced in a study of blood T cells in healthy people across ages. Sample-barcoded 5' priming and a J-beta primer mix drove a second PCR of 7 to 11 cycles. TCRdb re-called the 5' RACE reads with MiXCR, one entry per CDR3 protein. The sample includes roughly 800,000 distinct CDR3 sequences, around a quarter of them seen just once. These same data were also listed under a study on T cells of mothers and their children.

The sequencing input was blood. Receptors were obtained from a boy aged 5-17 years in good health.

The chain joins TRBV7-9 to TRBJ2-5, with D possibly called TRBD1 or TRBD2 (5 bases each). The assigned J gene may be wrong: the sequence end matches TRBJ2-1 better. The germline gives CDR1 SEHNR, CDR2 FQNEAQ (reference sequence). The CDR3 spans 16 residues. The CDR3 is CASTPGPDNPYNEQFF. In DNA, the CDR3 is TGTGCCAGCACCCCGGGACCCGATAATCCCTACAATGAGCAGTTCTTC.

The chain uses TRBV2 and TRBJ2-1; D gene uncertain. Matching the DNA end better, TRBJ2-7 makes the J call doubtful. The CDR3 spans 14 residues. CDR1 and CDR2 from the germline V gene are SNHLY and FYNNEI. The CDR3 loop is CASSEVSRWNEQYF. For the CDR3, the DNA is TGTGCCAGCAGTGAAGTAAGCCGGTGGAACGAGCAGTACTTC.

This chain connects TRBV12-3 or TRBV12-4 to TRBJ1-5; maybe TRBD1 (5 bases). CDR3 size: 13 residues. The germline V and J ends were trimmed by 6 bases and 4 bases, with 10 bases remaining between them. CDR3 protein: CASRLQENQPQHF. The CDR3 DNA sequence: TGTGCCAGCAGGTTACAGGAGAATCAGCCCCAGCATTTT.

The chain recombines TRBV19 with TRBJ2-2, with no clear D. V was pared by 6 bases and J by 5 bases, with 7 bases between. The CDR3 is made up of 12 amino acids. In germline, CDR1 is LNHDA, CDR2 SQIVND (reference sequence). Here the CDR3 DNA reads TGTGCCAGTAGAACCGAGACCGGGGAGCTGTTTTTT. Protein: CASRTETGELFF.

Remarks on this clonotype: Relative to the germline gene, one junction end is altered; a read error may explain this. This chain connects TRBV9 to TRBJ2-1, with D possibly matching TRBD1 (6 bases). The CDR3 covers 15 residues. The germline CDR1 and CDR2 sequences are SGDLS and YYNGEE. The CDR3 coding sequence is TGTGCCAGCAGCGTAGTGGGGGCCGCCTACAATGAGCATTTCTTC. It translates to CASSVVGAAYNEHFF.

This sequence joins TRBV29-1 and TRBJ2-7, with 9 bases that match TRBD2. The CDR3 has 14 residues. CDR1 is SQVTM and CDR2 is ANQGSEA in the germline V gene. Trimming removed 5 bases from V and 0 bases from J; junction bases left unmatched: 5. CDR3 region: CSVITSGSSYEQYF. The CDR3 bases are TGCAGCGTTATAACTAGCGGGTCCTCCTACGAGCAGTACTTC.

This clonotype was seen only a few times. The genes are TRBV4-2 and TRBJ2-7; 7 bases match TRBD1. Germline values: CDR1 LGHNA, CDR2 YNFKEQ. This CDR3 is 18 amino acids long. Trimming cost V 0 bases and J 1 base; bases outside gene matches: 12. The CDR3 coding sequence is TGTGCCAGCAGCCAAGATTCAAGCTTCTCGGGACAGTCCTACGAGCAGTACTTC. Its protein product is CASSQDSSFSGQSYEQYF.

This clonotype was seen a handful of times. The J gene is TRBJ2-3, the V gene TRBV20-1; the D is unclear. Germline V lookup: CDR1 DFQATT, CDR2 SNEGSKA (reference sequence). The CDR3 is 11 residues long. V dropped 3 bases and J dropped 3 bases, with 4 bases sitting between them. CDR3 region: CSARKTDTQYF. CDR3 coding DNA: TGCAGTGCTAGGAAAACAGATACGCAGTATTTT.

CDR3 in amino acids: CATSGAEYEQYF. In DNA form, the CDR3 reads TGTGCCACCAGTGGAGCCGAATACGAGCAGTACTTC. This chain joins TRBV24-1 and TRBJ2-1; D gene uncertain. The J call is doubtful: the DNA matches TRBJ2-7 better. The germline V gene encodes CDR1 KGHDR and CDR2 SFDVKD. The CDR3 sequence is 12 residues long.

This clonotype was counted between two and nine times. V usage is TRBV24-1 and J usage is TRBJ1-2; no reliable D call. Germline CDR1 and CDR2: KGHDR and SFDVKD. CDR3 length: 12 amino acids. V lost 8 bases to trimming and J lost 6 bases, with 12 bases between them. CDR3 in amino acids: CATTGLPDGYTF. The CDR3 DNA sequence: TGTGCCACCACCGGTCTGCCCGATGGCTACACCTTC.

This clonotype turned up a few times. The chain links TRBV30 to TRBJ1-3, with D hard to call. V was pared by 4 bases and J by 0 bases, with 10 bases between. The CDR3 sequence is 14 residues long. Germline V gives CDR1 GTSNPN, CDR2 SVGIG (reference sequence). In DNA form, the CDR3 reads TGTGCCTGGAAGCCGACGAGCTCTGGAAACACCATATATTTT. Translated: CAWKPTSSGNTIYF.

CDR3 sequence (DNA): TGTGCCACCAGCACGGGACGGCAAGAGACCCAGTACTTC. As protein: CATSTGRQETQYF. The chain links TRBV24-1 to TRBJ2-5; D is perhaps TRBD1 or TRBD2 (5 bases each). The CDR3 is 13 residues long. Trimming pared 7 bases from V and 2 bases from J, leaving 10 bases between. Germline loops: CDR1 KGHDR, CDR2 SFDVKD.

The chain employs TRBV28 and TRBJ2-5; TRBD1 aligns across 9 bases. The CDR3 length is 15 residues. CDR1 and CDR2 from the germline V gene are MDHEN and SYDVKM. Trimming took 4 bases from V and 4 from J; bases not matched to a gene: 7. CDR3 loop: CASSSLRQGVETQYF. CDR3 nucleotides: TGTGCCAGCAGTTCCCTTCGACAGGGGGTAGAGACCCAGTACTTC.

The CDR3 nucleotides are TGCAGTGCTAGAGATGGTAGCGGGGGGGCGGTGGAGACCCAGTACTTC. It translates to CSARDGSGGAVETQYF. J is TRBJ2-5 and V is TRBV20-1; 11 bases are shared with TRBD2. From germline, CDR1 is DFQATT and CDR2 SNEGSKA (reference sequence). V was pared by 0 bases and J by 5 bases, with 8 bases of the junction left unmatched. This CDR3 contains 16 residues.

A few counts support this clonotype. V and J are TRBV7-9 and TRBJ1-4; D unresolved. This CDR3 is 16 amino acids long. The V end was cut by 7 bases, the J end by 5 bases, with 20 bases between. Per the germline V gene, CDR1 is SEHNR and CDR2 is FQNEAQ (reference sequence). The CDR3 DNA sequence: TGTGCCAGCAACCCTCTCTTCCGGGCCGACAATGAAAAACTGTTTTTT. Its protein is CASNPLFRADNEKLFF.

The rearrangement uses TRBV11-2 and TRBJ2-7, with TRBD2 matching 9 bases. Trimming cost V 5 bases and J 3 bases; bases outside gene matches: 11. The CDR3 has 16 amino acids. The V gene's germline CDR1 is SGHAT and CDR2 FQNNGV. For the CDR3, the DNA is TGTGCCAGCAGCCCGGGACTAGCCGGATCTTTCTACGAGCAGTACTTC. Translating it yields CASSPGLAGSFYEQYF.

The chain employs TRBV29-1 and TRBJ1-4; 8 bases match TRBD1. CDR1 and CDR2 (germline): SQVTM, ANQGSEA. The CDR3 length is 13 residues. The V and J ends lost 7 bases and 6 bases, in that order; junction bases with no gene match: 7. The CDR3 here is CSAGQGADEKLFF. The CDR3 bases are TGCAGCGCCGGACAGGGAGCAGATGAAAAACTGTTTTTT.

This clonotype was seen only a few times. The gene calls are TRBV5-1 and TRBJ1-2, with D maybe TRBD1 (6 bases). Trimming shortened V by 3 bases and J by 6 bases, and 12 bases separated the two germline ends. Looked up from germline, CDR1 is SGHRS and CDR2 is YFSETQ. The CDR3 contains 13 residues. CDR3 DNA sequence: TGCGCCAGCAGCTCCAGGGGTGGGCATGGCTACACCTTC. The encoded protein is CASSSRGGHGYTF.

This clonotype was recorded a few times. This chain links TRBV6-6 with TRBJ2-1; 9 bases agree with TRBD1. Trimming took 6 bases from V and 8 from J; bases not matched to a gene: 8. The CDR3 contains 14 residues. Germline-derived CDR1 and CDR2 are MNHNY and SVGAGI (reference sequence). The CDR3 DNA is TGTGCCAGCAGGGAGACAGGGGGGGGCTATGAGCAGTTCTTC. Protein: CASRETGGGYEQFF.

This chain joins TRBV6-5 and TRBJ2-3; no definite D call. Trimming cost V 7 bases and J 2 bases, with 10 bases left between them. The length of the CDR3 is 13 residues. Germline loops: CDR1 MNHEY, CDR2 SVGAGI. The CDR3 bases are TGTGCCAGCAAAAACAGTTACACAGATACGCAGTATTTT. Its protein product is CASKNSYTDTQYF.

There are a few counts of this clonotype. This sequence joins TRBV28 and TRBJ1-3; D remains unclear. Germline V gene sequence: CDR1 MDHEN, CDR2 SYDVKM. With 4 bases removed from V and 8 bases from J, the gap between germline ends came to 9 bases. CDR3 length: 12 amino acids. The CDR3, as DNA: TGTGCCAGCAGTTCTATGTCGGACACCATATATTTT. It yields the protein CASSSMSDTIYF.

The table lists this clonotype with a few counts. The CDR3 DNA reads TGCGCCAGCAGCCCCGGGAGGGAGAACACTGAAGCTTTCTTT. Its translation is CASSPGRENTEAFF. The chain is built from TRBV4-1 and TRBJ1-1; no reliable D call. V gave up 4 bases and J gave up 1 base, with 10 bases separating them. Per germline, CDR1 MGHRA and CDR2 YSYEKL. The CDR3 loop spans 14 amino acids.

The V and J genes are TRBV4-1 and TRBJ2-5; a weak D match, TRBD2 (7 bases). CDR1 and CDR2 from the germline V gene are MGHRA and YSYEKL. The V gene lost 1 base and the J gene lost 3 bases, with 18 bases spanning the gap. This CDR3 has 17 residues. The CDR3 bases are TGCGCCAGCAGCCAAGGGTCGGCGGGGGCTCTCGAAGAGACCCAGTACTTC. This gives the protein CASSQGSAGALEETQYF.

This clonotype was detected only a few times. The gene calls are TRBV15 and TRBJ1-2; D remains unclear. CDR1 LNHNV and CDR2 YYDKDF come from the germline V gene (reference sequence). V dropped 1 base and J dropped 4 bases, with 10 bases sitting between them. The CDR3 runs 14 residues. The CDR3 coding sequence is TGTGCCACCAGCAGAGTAGGTGGCGGCTATGGCTACACCTTC. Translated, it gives CATSRVGGGYGYTF.

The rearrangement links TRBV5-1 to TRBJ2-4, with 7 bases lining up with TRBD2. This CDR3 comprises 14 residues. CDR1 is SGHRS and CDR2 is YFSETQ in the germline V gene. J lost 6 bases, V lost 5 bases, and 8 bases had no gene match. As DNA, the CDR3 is TGCGCCAGCAGGGGGGAGGGGATCGGAAACATTCAGTACTTC. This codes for CASRGEGIGNIQYF.

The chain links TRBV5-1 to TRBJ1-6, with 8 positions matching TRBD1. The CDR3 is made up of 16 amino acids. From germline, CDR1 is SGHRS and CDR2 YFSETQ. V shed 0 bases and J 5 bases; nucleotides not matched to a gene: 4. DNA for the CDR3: TGCGCCAGCAGCTTGGCCGCGGACAGGGATAATTCACCCCTCCACTTT. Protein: CASSLAADRDNSPLHF.

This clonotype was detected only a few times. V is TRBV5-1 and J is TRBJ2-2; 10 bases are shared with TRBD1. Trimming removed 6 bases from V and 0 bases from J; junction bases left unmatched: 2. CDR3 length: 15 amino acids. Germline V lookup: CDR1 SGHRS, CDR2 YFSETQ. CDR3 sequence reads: CASTTGGANTGELFF. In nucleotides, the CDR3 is TGCGCCAGCACGACAGGGGGCGCGAACACCGGGGAGCTGTTTTTT.

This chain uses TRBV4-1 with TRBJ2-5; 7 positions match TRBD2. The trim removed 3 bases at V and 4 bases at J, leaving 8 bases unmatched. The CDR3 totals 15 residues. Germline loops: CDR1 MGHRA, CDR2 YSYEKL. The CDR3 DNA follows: TGCGCCAGCAGCCAGAAGGGAGGGGCCGGAGAGACCCAGTACTTC. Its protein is CASSQKGGAGETQYF.

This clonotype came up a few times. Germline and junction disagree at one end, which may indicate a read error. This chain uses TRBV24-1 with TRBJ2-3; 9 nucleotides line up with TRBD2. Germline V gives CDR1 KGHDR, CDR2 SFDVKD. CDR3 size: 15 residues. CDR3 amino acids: CATSDSRGGTDTQYF. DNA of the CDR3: TGTGCCACCAGTGATTCGCGGGGGGGCACCGATACGCAGTATTTT.

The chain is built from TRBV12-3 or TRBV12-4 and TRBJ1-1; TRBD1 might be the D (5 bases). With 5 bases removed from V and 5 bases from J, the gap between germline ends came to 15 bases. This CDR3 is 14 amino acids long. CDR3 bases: TGTGCCAGCAGTCCAATGGGGGGGAGGACTGAAGCTTTCTTT. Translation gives CASSPMGGRTEAFF.

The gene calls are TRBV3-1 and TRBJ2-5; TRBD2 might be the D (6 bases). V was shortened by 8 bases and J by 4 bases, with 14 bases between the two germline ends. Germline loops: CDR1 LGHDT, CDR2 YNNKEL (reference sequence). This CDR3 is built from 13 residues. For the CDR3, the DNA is TGTGCCAGCTCCGCGACTAGGCGAGAGACCCAGTACTTC. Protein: CASSATRRETQYF.

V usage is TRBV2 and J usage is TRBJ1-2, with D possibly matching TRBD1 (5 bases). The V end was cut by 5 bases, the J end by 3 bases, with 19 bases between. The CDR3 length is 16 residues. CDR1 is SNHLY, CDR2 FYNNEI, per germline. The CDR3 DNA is TGTGCCAGCAGTAGAGGACACCCCCTAGGGGACTATGGCTACACCTTC. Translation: CASSRGHPLGDYGYTF.